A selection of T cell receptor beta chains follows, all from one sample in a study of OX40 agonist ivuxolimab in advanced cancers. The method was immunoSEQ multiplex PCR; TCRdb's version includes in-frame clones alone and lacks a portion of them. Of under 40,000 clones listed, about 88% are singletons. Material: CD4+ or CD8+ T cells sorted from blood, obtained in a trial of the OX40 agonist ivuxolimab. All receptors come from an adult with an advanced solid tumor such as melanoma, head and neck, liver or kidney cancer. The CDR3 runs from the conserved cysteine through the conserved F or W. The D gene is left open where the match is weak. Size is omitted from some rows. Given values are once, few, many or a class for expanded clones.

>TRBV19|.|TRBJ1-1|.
TGTGCCAGTAGTATCAAGGGGACTGAAGCTTTCTTT
CASSIKGTEAFF
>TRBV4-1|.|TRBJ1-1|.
TGCGCCAGCAGCCAAGATGGGGTCCCAAAAAACACTGAAGCTTTCTTT
CASSQDGVPKNTEAFF
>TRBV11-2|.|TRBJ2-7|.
TGTGCCAGCAGCTTAAGTCCCTGGGAGGCGTACTTC
CASSLSPWEAYF
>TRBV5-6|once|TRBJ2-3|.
TGTGCCAGCAGCTTGGCGGCAGTCACAGATACGCAGTATTTT
CASSLAAVTDTQYF
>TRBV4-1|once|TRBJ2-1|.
TGCGCCAGCAGCCAAGGCCCTGGAAGGGTCGATGAGCAGTTCTTC
CASSQGPGRVDEQFF
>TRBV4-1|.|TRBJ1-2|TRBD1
TGCGCCAGCAGCCACAAAGACAGGGTACTCCATGGCTACACCTTC
CASSHKDRVLHGYTF
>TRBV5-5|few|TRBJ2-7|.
TGTGCCAGCAGCTTTGGTGGCGGGGAGACCTACGAGCAGTACTTC
CASSFGGGETYEQYF
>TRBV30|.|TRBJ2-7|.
TGTGCCTGGAGTCCCGGGGTTTGGGTTGAGCAGTACTTC
CAWSPGVWVEQYF
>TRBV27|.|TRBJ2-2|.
TGTGCCAGCAGTTTATCACAGTCAACCGGGGAGCTGTTTTTT
CASSLSQSTGELFF
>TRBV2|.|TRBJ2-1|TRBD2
TGTGCCAGCAGTCATCCAACTAGCGGGGGGGCATGGGAGCAGTTCTTC
CASSHPTSGGAWEQFF
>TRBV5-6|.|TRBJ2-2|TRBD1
TGTGCCAGCAGCCAACGTCCCGAGGGGGCATATGGGGAGCTGTTTTTT
CASSQRPEGAYGELFF
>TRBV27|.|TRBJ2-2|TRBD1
TGTGCCAGCAGTTTGTCAGGGGGCAACACCGGGGAGCTGTTTTTT
CASSLSGGNTGELFF
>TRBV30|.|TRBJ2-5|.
TGTGCCTGGAGTGTAGGGATAATGAGGCAGGGTGGCCCCCAGTACTTC
CAWSVGIMRQGGPQYF
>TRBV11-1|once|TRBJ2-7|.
TGTGCCAGCAGCTTTGGAGGTTCCTACGAGCAGTACTTC
CASSFGGSYEQYF
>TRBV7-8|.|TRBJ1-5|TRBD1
TGTGCCAGCAGCCGGGACAGCTATAGCAATCAGCCCCAGCATTTT
CASSRDSYSNQPQHF
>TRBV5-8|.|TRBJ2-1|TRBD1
TGTGCCAGCAGCCCGCCCACAGGGGAGCCCCATAATGAGCAGTTCTTC
CASSPPTGEPHNEQFF
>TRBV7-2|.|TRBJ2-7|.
TGTGCCAGCAGCTTAAGCTCCTACGAGCAGTACTTC
CASSLSSYEQYF
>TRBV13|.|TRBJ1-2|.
TGTGCCAGCAGCCAGGGGAGTCTGCAAAACTATGGCTACACCTTC
CASSQGSLQNYGYTF
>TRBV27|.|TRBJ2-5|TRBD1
TGTGCCAGCTCCATACGACCTGGACAGGGGGAAGAGACCCAGTACTTC
CASSIRPGQGEETQYF
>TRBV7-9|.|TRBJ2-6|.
TGTGCCAGCAGCCCCCCCGATACCTCTGGGGCCAACGTCCTGACTTTC
CASSPPDTSGANVLTF
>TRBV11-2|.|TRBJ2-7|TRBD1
TGTGCCAGCAGCCCGGGGACAGCCTACGAGCAGTACTTC
CASSPGTAYEQYF
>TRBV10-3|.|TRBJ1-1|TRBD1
TGTGCCATCATGCAGGACAGGGACGGTTTTGGAGCTTTCTTT
CAIMQDRDGFGAFF
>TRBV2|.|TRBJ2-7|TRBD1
TGTGCCAGCAAACCTCAGGGACAGGGCCTGCAGTACTTC
CASKPQGQGLQYF
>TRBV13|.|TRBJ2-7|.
TGTGCCAGCAGCCACTCCTACGAGCAGTACTTC
CASSHSYEQYF
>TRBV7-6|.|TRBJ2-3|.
TGTGCCAGCAGCTTAACTAGTTCTAGCACAGATACGCAGTATTTT
CASSLTSSSTDTQYF
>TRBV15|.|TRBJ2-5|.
TGTGCCACCAGCAGATCAAGGGGGGAGACCCAGTACTTC
CATSRSRGETQYF
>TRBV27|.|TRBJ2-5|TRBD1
TGTGCCAGCAGTTATGGGACAGGGGGGGAGACCCAGTACTTC
CASSYGTGGETQYF
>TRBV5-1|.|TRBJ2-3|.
TGCGCCAGCAGCTTGGTCGCTAGCTTATCCTCAGATACGCAGTATTTT
CASSLVASLSSDTQYF
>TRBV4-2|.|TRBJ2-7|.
TGTGCCAGCAGCCAAGTCCCACAGGACTCCTACGAGCAGTACTTC
CASSQVPQDSYEQYF
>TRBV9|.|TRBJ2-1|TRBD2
TGTACCAGCAGCGTAGATAGCGGGGGGATCAATGAGCAGTTCTTC
CTSSVDSGGINEQFF
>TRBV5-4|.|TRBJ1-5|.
TGTGCCAGCAGTAAGGACGGCAATCAGCCCCAGCATTTT
CASSKDGNQPQHF
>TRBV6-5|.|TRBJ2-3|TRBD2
TGTGCCAGCAGCAGCGGGGGAGCAGATACGCAGTATTTT
CASSSGGADTQYF
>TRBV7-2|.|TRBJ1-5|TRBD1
TGTGCCAGCAGTCCCCGGGCCCACAGGGGTAGTCAGCCCCAGCATTTT
CASSPRAHRGSQPQHF
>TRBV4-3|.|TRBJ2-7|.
TGCGCCAGCAGCCAAGACAGGGGATCGGTGAGGGAGCAGTACTTC
CASSQDRGSVREQYF
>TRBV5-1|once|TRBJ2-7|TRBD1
TGCGCCAGCAGCTCGGGACAGGGGGCTAACTACGAGCAGTACTTC
CASSSGQGANYEQYF
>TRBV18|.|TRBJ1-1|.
TGTGCCAGCTCACCCCAAGTGAGGGGACCTCATGAAGCTTTCTTT
CASSPQVRGPHEAFF
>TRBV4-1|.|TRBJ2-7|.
TGCGCCAGCAGCCAAGAAGCAAGGGAGAGCTCCTACGAGCAGTACTTC
CASSQEARESSYEQYF
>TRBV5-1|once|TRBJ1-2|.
TGCGCCAGCAGCTTGAAATGGGATGGCTACACCTTC
CASSLKWDGYTF
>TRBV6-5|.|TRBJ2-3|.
TGTGCCAGCAGTTACGAGGCTCAGCCAGATACGCAGTATTTT
CASSYEAQPDTQYF
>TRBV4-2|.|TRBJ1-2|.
TGTGCCAGCTTGGGAGGGGATGGCGGCTACACCTTC
CASLGGDGGYTF
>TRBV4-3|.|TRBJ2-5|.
TGCGCCAGCAGCCAAGATTGGGGTATAGCGGACGAGACCCAGTACTTC
CASSQDWGIADETQYF
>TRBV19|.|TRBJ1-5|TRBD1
TGTGCCAGTAGGGCGACAGGGGTGGTCAATCAGCCCCAGCATTTT
CASRATGVVNQPQHF
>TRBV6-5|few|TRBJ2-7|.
TGTGCCAGCAGCCGGCGGGACACCATGGGGCTTGAGCAGTACTTC
CASSRRDTMGLEQYF
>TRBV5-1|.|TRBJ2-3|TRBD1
TGCGCCAGCAGCCATCCTGAGGGGGCAAATACGCAGTATTTT
CASSHPEGANTQYF
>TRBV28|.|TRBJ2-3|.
TGTGCCAGCACCAACGCGGGGGCTCCGCCCACAGATACGCAGTATTTT
CASTNAGAPPTDTQYF
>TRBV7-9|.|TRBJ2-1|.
TGTGCCAGCACCAATCTGACGGGACTTTTTACCAATGAGCAGTTCTTC
CASTNLTGLFTNEQFF
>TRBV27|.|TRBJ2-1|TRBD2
TGTGCCAGCAGTTTATTGGCGGGGGGGGACGACAATGAGCAGTTCTTC
CASSLLAGGDDNEQFF
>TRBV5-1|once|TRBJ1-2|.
TGCGCCAGCAGCTGGGACGAGTTTGGGGGTGGCTACACCTTC
CASSWDEFGGGYTF
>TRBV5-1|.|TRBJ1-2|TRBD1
TGCGCCAGCAGCCCCCGGGACAGCTATGGCTACACCTTC
CASSPRDSYGYTF
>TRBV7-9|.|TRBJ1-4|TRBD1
TGTGCCAGCAGCCCCCCACGGACAGGTATAAATGAAAAACTGTTTTTT
CASSPPRTGINEKLFF
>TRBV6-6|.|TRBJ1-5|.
TGTGCCAGCACCCACATTGATCAGCCCCAGCATTTT
CASTHIDQPQHF
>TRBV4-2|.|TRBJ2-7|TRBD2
TGTGCCAGCAGCCAAGCGGGCGGGGGGACCTACGAGCAGTACTTC
CASSQAGGGTYEQYF
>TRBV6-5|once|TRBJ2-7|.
TGTGCCAGCAGTTACTCAGAAGTGAACGAGCAGTACTTC
CASSYSEVNEQYF
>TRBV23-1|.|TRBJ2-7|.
TGCGCCAGCACCACGAAACCTAAACAGGAGGAAGAGTACTTC
CASTTKPKQEEEYF
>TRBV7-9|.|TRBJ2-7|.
TGTGCCAGCAGCTCCGCCGGGACCCCCGGAGGATACGAGCAGTACTTC
CASSSAGTPGGYEQYF
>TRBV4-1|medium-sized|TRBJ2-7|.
TGCGCCAGCAGCCAAGGGCTCGTGGGCGAGCAGTACTTC
CASSQGLVGEQYF
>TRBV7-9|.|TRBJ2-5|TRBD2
TGTGCCAGCAGCAATGGGGCTAGCGGGGGCGAAGAGACCCAGTACTTC
CASSNGASGGEETQYF
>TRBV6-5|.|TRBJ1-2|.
TGTGCCAGCAGTTACCGGGGACGTCCTGGTGGCTACACCTTC
CASSYRGRPGGYTF
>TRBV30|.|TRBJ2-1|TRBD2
TGTGCCTGGAGTCCTCAGCGGGGGGGGTACAATGAGCAGTTCTTC
CAWSPQRGGYNEQFF
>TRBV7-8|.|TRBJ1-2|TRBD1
TGTGCCAGCAGCTTAACGGACAGGCAAACTCCCTATGGCTACACCTTC
CASSLTDRQTPYGYTF